This TCR beta chain was obtained from a study of shared clonotypes between healthy human individuals. This table comes from immunoSEQ multiplex PCR, and its TCRdb copy is limited to in-frame clones, with some not included. The sample holds over a million clones, 70% to 80% seen once. Study-level points and caveats: Among a handful of donors, 4.5% to 5.5% of naive CD4 clonotypes were found in common. Generally, estimated richness proved larger in naive subsets than it did in memory subsets. Rarefaction gave evidence that sorted-subset sequencing remained incomplete despite large depth. Blood was the only sampled material, and tissue repertoires likely differ.

On this clone itself: Its antigen is still unknown.

V shed 6 bases and J shed 2 bases, with 13 bases lying between them. Germline assignment: CDR1 SQVTM and CDR2 ANQGSEA. This CDR3 spans 13 amino acids. Sequencing was performed on memory CD4+ T cells sorted from blood. The subset is: CD45RA-negative fraction. The receptor's source is a man between 18 and 29 years old in good health. J is TRBJ1-2 and V is TRBV29-1, with D possibly being TRBD1 (6 bases). The CDR3 DNA reads TGCAGCGTGACCGGGACAATAAACTATGGCTACACCTTC. As protein: CSVTGTINYGYTF.